These T cell receptor beta chains were read from a single sample in a study of T cells in tuberculosis. Sequencing was performed with immunoSEQ multiplex PCR; in TCRdb, only in-frame clones are kept and a portion is missing. The sample lists around 60,000 clones, 81% seen once, with roughly 13% in the top ten. Sample: CD1b-GMM tetramer-negative cells sorted from PBMCs. All receptors derive from an adult woman with latent tuberculosis. Each CDR3 is given with its conserved first and last residue. The D gene is left open where the match is weak. Clone size, where shown, is once, few, many, or a class for clones that have expanded.

cdr3_aa cdr3_nt d_call v_call cdr3_length clone_size j_call
CASSLTGGDYEQYF TGTGCCAGCAGCCTCACAGGGGGGGACTACGAGCAGTACTTC - TRBV7-6 14 once TRBJ2-7
CAISESAGSSGTQHF TGTGCCATCAGTGAGTCGGCGGGGTCCTCCGGGACCCAGCATTTT - TRBV10-3 15 - TRBJ1-5
CAGSVYRGSGYGYTF TGTGCCGGCAGTGTCTACAGGGGCTCAGGCTATGGCTACACCTTC TRBD1 TRBV28 15 - TRBJ1-2
CASSVNWGRTDTQYF TGTGCCAGCAGCGTAAACTGGGGGCGGACAGATACGCAGTATTTT - TRBV9 15 - TRBJ2-3
CASDYRGGGVNEQFF TGCGCCAGCGATTACCGGGGCGGGGGGGTTAATGAGCAGTTCTTC TRBD2 TRBV5-1 15 - TRBJ2-1
CASSLDRQGKAFF TGTGCCAGCAGTTTAGACCGGCAGGGGAAAGCTTTCTTT - TRBV7-6 13 once TRBJ1-1
CASSTGVNTEAFF TGTGCCAGCAGCACAGGGGTAAACACTGAAGCTTTCTTT TRBD1 TRBV28 13 - TRBJ1-1
CASRPTGLNEKLFF TGTGCCAGCCGCCCGACAGGGCTTAATGAAAAACTGTTTTTT TRBD1 TRBV25-1 14 - TRBJ1-4
CATTGGSDGYTF TGTGCCACGACAGGGGGATCCGATGGCTACACCTTC TRBD1 TRBV19 12 - TRBJ1-2
CASSPKGGNTEAFF TGTGCCAGCAGTCCTAAAGGGGGGAACACTGAAGCTTTCTTT - TRBV6-1 14 - TRBJ1-1
CASSPQKGANQPQHF TGTGCCAGCAGTCCACAAAAGGGGGCAAATCAGCCCCAGCATTTT TRBD1 TRBV6-4 15 few TRBJ1-5
CASSPGRGREAFF TGTGCCAGCTCACCAGGCAGGGGCCGCGAAGCTTTCTTT - TRBV18 13 - TRBJ1-1